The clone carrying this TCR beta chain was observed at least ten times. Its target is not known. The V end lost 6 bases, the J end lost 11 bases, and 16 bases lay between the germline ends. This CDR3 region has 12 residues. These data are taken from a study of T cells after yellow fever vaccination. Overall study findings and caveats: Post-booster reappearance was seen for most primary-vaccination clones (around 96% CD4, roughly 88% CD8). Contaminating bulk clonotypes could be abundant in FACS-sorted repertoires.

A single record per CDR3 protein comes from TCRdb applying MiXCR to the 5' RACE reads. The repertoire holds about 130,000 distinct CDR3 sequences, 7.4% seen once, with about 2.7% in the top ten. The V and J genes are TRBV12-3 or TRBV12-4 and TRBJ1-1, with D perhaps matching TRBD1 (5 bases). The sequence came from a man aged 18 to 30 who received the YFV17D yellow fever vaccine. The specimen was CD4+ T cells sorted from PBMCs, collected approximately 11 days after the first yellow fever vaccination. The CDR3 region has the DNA TGTGCCAGCAGGGGGGGGACCCTTACTGCTTTCTTT. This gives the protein CASRGGTLTAFF.